This T cell receptor (beta chain) was identified during a study of spatial heterogeneity in lung cancer. Study background: Raw sequencing reads included, on average, more than 9.5 appearances of each unique TCR and UMI combination.

As to time point: sample taken at primary tumor resection. Study results and limitations: Tumoral mutation counts were tracked by counts of expanded intratumoral alpha and beta TCRs.

From the 5' RACE reads, TCRdb called clonotypes with MiXCR, one entry per CDR3 protein. Of some 5,900 distinct CDR3 sequences in the sample, roughly 8.2% were seen once. Germline CDR1 and CDR2: SGHAT and FQNNGV. The ends were cut back, 4 bases at V and 0 bases at J, with 13 bases in the middle. The CDR3 runs to 16 residues. This clonotype was recorded many times. The antigen is unknown. The library was built for alpha chains, so this beta chain is an off-target read and its size means little. The sequence was obtained from a female donor with early-stage non-small cell lung cancer. The rearrangement joins TRBV11-2 to TRBJ2-1; perhaps TRBD1 as D (6 bases). The sample consisted of lung tumor tissue, taken at surgery. The DNA of the CDR3 is TGTGCCAGCAGCTCATTGACAGGCAGCTCCTACAATGAGCAGTTCTTC. Amino acid sequence: CASSSLTGSSYNEQFF.